This T cell receptor beta chain was captured in a study of cytomegalovirus exposure and HLA in healthy donors (dated by TCRdb to 2017 to 2019). Describing the broader study: According to an earlier analysis of 587 of the donors, 200 million or so T cells yielded 100 million or so unique TCR beta sequences and less than 300 Gb of sequence data. A later analysis re-analyzed previously published TCR beta repertoires from about 730 donors and added high-resolution HLA genotyping to study TCR occurrence patterns. The study was designed to test whether signatures of past pathogen exposure could be identified by cataloging public T cell receptors. Across some 400 genotyped donors of the cohort, an average of approximately 220,000 unique TCR beta nucleotide sequences per donor were sequenced, and approximately 17% of those sequences were non-productive. To predict cytomegalovirus infection status, the study brought together high-throughput TCR immunosequencing, statistical association of individual TCRs with disease status, and machine learning. Every repertoire in the discovery cohort had been generated on one and the same sequencing platform. Around 320 gigabases of sequencing data and some 85 million unique TCR sequences were included in an early release covering about 700 HLA-typed donors. A later genetic analysis took genome-wide SNP genotypes for about three fifths of the 666 donors and used that subset as a discovery cohort. Because of strong linkage in the cohort, five DR-DQ haplotypes were treated as single units for association and clustering. The genetic ancestry cluster associated with self-reported Caucasian donors included roughly four fifths of the 300 to 450 genotyped donors. The study profiled the T cell repertoires of fewer than 850 subjects by immunosequencing and related them to cytomegalovirus serostatus. In an earlier analysis of more than 550 of the donors, high-throughput TCR beta sequencing was used to judge whether each TCR beta V gene segment behaved as functional or pseudogenic. Along with the roughly 700-subject first cohort, a separate validation cohort of roughly 110 different subjects was used. Donor age, sex, ethnicity and CMV serostatus were compiled together with the repertoire data. HLA typing covered class I and class II loci at four-digit resolution. In the later analysis, no new phenotypic data were used to find candidate immune exposures; instead, reliance was placed on TCR beta sequences and their occurrence across donors. The number of donors typed differed by locus, with about 629-630 for A, B, C, DRB1 and DQB1, roughly 520 for DQA1, approximately 580 for DPA1, and around 430 for DPB1.

Regarding this clone: What this receptor recognizes is not known. No much larger clonotype is one base removed from it; base qualities were not supplied.

Receptors were amplified or captured by the immunoSEQ multiplex PCR assay. A mixture of 60 forward primers for TCR Vbeta segments and 13 reverse primers for TCR Jbeta segments was used in the multiplex PCR. Amplification of the CDR3 region of rearranged TCR beta genes was performed with a multiplex PCR assay on genomic DNA. On the Illumina HiSeq System, the amplified TCR beta libraries were sequenced as 87-base-pair reads. The authors' analysis ran thus. Across the roughly 700 repertoires, a later analysis counted some 81 million unique TCR beta chains, roughly 11 million of which were shared by at least two donors. Raw reads were error-corrected and collapsed into unique sequences by a nearest-neighbor algorithm in which closely related sequences were merged to remove PCR and sequencing errors. To assign V, D and J gene segments, CDR3 sequences were aligned to IMGT reference sequences. For a sequence to be retained, at least a six-nucleotide match to both a V gene segment and a J gene segment was required. Rearrangements were called productive when the CDR3 lacked stop codons and stayed in frame with V and J; all others were non-productive. CDR3 was defined by IMGT convention, running from the second conserved V-encoded cysteine to the conserved J-encoded phenylalanine. The earlier analysis of about 590 of the donors excluded sequences that lacked an unambiguous match to a single V gene segment. In an earlier analysis of around 590 of the donors, a V segment was called functional when productive rearrangements were above 56.7%, and segregating when the standard deviation between donors exceeded 5%. To diagnose cytomegalovirus status from the catalog of TCR beta chain sequences, a statistical classification framework was built. In a later analysis, TCR nucleotide sequences were compared against IMGT/GENE-DB human TR gene sequences so that V and J genes could be assigned. Using the TCRdist pipeline, a later analysis assigned CDR3 sequences along with most-parsimonious VDJ recombination scenarios. In a later analysis, each TCR beta chain was defined by its CDR3 amino acid sequence together with its V-gene family, and reads without a unique V-gene family were excluded. To address suspected cross-contamination and a sequencing artifact, a later analysis removed several hundred highly shared, low-generation-probability nucleotide sequences. For each public chain, a later analysis derived a clonal expansion index from normalized ranks of inferred template counts within each repertoire. In a later analysis, generation probabilities were computed using a VDJ recombination model fitted to out-of-frame rearrangements, and the results were checked against IGoR. In a later analysis, TCR-TCR, TCR-HLA and TCR-CMV co-occurrence was scored with hypergeometric tests, and a repertoire-size bias correction was applied to TCR pairs. In a later analysis, false discovery rates were estimated by permuting HLA or CMV assignments 20 times. In a later analysis, co-occurring TCRs were grouped using DBSCAN, with TCRdist sequence similarity added in when clustering inside HLA-allele-positive subsets. Repertoires with fewer than 30,000 or more than 120,000 public chains were left out of co-occurrence clustering, as were about 5 repertoires with anomalous nucleotide sharing. Imported from immuneACCESS, the table was reduced by TCRdb to in-frame sequences with V and J called. These copies leave out some clones; in studies compared against another copy, an unresolved V gene accounts for under half, and the cause of the remainder is not known. V and J calls and clone size are as listed in that table; D and trimming were resolved from the DNA. The sample table contains a few hundred thousand clones; only one count was recorded for about 80% of them. Roughly 0.31% of the sample goes to the ten largest clones.

In total, 666 healthy bone marrow donors made up the cohort. Cohort members were all nominally healthy when sampled, although unrecorded immune exposures were likely present. The donor was CMV seronegative and was included in the group of 352 seronegative cohort members. A peripheral blood sample was collected from each donor, and TCR beta sequencing was performed on peripheral blood mononuclear cells. Genomic DNA extraction from the blood cell samples was performed with the Qiagen DNeasy Blood Extraction Kit. Study-wide findings and limitations: A further reported finding was that TCR beta sequences accurately predicted the HLA-A and HLA-B alleles for most subjects in the first cohort. Strong co-occurrence of HLA alleles, especially DR and DQ, made assigning TCR associations to individual alleles difficult. Because HLA typing was missing for some donors at each locus, association tests included only the typed subset. A group of highly shared sequence variants was considered likely to be a technical artifact of the sequencing pipeline. Compared with the roughly 600-donor mean, donors in an Asian-associated ancestry cluster had fewer N-insertions in productive TCRs, according to a later genetic analysis. The classifier was reported to diagnose cytomegalovirus status with high specificity and sensitivity in both the original cohort and the validation cohort. According to a later analysis, TCR association rates differed among HLA loci, with DRB1 alleles showing the most associated TCRs and HLA-C alleles showing the fewest. According to the authors, the approach could potentially be generalized to other disease states and immunological phenotypes. The study listed 164 TCR beta chains as associated with cytomegalovirus. In a later analysis, several top co-occurrence clusters were reported to appear linked to parvovirus B19, influenza, CMV and Epstein-Barr virus. Because counts were too low, roughly 17 rarely observed V segments, including chromosome 9 orphons, were left out of the earlier analysis of several hundred of the donors. In vitro tests confirmed that a few of the cytomegalovirus-associated TCR beta chains recognize cytomegalovirus antigens. Because the 87-base-pair reads could not distinguish some IMGT-functional V segments, including TRBV6-2 and TRBV6-3, those segments were excluded. In this cohort, only TCR beta chains were sequenced, and detectable features were limited by the absence of alpha or paired-chain data. A later analysis found that most CMV-associated TCR beta chains appeared HLA-restricted, with HLA associations seemingly driven largely by CMV exposure. For the cohort, immune exposure information was limited to CMV serostatus. A later analysis associated around 16,000 TCR beta sequences with specific HLA alleles at a false discovery rate of 0.05. An earlier analysis of approximately 530 of the donors showed that most TCR beta V segments appeared in productive rearrangements either about 87% or about 30% of the time, which broadly matched IMGT annotations. Compared with equally common non-associated chains, HLA-associated TCR beta chains in a later analysis were more clonally expanded and had lower generation probabilities. Across donors, most TCR sequences were observed very rarely, whereas some public TCRs were present in many individuals. In a later genetic analysis, a missense DCLRE1C variant was associated with V-gene and J-gene trimming of TCR beta chains, and the association was replicated in an independent cohort. Presence/absence analyses assumed roughly uniform sequencing depth across donors, an assumption that may not hold. Correlated functional status among segregating V segments might reflect linkage disequilibrium, but an unknown experimental factor could not be ruled out.

The CDR3 starts with the cysteine, ends with the phenylalanine, and has 13 residues. Just the 39-base CDR3 DNA is kept, in frame starting at base 1. CDR1 and CDR2, per the germline V gene, are SGHRS and YFSETQ. V loses 4 bases at its end and J loses 2 bases; junction bases beyond the gene matches: 3. The clonotype was recovered from a girl aged 2 to 9 in good health and CMV-seronegative. Material for sequencing was PBMCs. The sequence links TRBV5-1 to TRBJ2-7, with TRBD1 identical over 7 junction bases. The CDR3 region reads CASSPQGAYEQYF. The nucleotide sequence is TGCGCCAGCAGCCCCCAGGGGGCCTACGAGCAGTACTTC.